The present T cell receptor (beta chain) was sequenced within a study of blood T cell repertoires in COVID-19. Study at large: Acute-phase and convalescent COVID-19 samples originated in the United States, Italy and Spain. PBMCs, B-cell-depleted T cells, or T cells provided the cDNA or gDNA that made up the material.

V lost 4 bases, J lost 4 bases, and 5 bases stayed unmatched. Germline CDR1 SGHRS, CDR2 YFSETQ. The CDR3 consists of 14 residues. Authors' data handling: It was from reference gene primer amplification that nucleated cell counts were estimated. Clones were read by immunoSEQ multiplex PCR, and TCRdb kept only the in-frame ones, dropping some. V and J calls and clone size are given by that table; D and trimming were obtained from the DNA. Among about 210,000 clones listed, approximately 86% were seen once. This chain uses TRBV5-1 with TRBJ2-5; 9 bases agree with TRBD1. Sequences were obtained from peripheral blood. This receptor was obtained from a man aged 35-49 years with acute or convalescent COVID-19. In DNA form, the CDR3 reads TGCGCCAGCAGCCAGGGACAGGGAAGAGAGACCCAGTACTTC. It translates to CASSQGQGRETQYF.